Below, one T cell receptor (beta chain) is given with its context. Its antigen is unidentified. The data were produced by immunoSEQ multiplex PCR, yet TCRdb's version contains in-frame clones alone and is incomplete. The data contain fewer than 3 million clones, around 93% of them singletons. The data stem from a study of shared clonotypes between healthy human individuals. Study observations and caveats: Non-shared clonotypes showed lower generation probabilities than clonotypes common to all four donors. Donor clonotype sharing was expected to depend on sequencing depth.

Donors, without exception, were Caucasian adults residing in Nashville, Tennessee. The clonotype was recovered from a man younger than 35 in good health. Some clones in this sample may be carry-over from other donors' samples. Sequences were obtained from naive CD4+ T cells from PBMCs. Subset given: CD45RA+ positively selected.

The CDR3 sequence is CASSLAWGEGSNEQFF. Written as DNA, the CDR3 is TGTGCCAGCAGCTTAGCGTGGGGGGAGGGTAGCAATGAGCAGTTCTTC. The rearrangement links TRBV7-2 to TRBJ2-1; 7 nucleotides line up with TRBD2. Germline trimming cut 0 bases from V and 6 bases from J; bases unmatched to any gene: 8. Germline V gene data show CDR1 as SGHTA and CDR2 as FQGNSA. The CDR3 length is 16 residues.